The entry below gives a single T cell receptor beta chain sequence along with its context. Its antigen is still unknown. This entry belongs to a study of glioma-infiltrating T cells. Notes on the study in general: Tissue-blood divergence was below expectation in non-neoplastic patients, above in gliomas. CDR3 overlap between tissue and blood was very small.

Using RNA template, CDR3s of TCR alpha and beta were amplified with iRepertoire arm-PCR. For one-step reverse transcription and amplification, about 85-400 ng of tissue mRNA or PBMC total RNA was used. TCRdb analysed the multiplex PCR reads with MiXCR anew, one entry per CDR3 protein. Of 170,000 or so distinct CDR3 sequences listed, approximately 40% are singletons. The ends were cut back, 4 bases at V and 5 bases at J, with 13 bases in the middle. The CDR3 spans 14 residues. From germline, CDR1 is ENHRY and CDR2 SYGVKD. The source of this sequence is a human donor with low-grade glioma or glioblastoma, undergoing nonglioma brain surgery, or in good health (not recorded which). The chain links TRBV10-3 to TRBJ2-3, with D perhaps TRBD1 or TRBD2 (5 bases each). The specimen was glioma tissue, nonneoplastic brain tissue, or PBMCs (not recorded which). CDR3 bases: TGTGCCATCAGTGGGACAAGCGCGGGAGATACGCAGTATTTT. Protein sequence: CAISGTSAGDTQYF.